The rows below give T cell receptor beta chains drawn from one sample of a study of T-cell memory formation after mild COVID-19. TCRdb re-called the 5' RACE reads through MiXCR, storing one row per CDR3 protein. This repertoire shows hundreds of thousands of distinct CDR3 sequences, 18% found once; its top ten account for 12%. Sequencing was done on a sample of PBMCs or a T cell subset sorted from them (not recorded which). Receptor source: an adult woman who had mild COVID-19 (a few samples of this study predate the infection). Cell type and time point are not known. Both conserved end residues are part of each CDR3. A D gene is named only where the DNA matches it firmly. Clone size is shown for a subset of rows, as once, few, many or a class of expanded clone.

j_call | d_call | v_call | clone_size | cdr3_nt | cdr3_aa
TRBJ2-7 | . | TRBV12-3/TRBV12-4 | few | TGTGCCAGCAGTGCCCAGCTCAGGGGGGTCGAGCAGTACTTC | CASSAQLRGVEQYF
TRBJ1-1 | TRBD1 | TRBV7-6 | . | TGTGCCAGCAGTTTGGACAGGGATCAAATGAACACTGAAGCTTTCTTT | CASSLDRDQMNTEAFF
TRBJ2-7 | . | TRBV7-9 | . | TGTGCCAGCAGCCCACGGGACGGAGTGGGCGAGCAGTACTTC | CASSPRDGVGEQYF
TRBJ2-7 | . | TRBV10-3 | . | TGTGCCATCAGTGATGTGGCTCAGGGCTCCTACGAGCAGTACTTC | CAISDVAQGSYEQYF
TRBJ2-5 | . | TRBV11-1 | few | TGTGCCAGCAGCTTAACGGAGGGGGCAAGAGAGACCCAGTACTTC | CASSLTEGARETQYF
TRBJ2-7 | . | TRBV7-2 | few | TGTGCCAGCAGCATCGGACGTAACTCCTACGAGCAGTACTTC | CASSIGRNSYEQYF
TRBJ2-7 | . | TRBV7-2 | . | TGTGCCAGCAGCTTGCAGTTCTCCTACGAGCAGTACTTC | CASSLQFSYEQYF
TRBJ1-5 | . | TRBV7-2 | . | TGTGCCAGCAGCTTATTTCAGGGCAATCAGCCCCAGCATTTT | CASSLFQGNQPQHF
TRBJ2-7 | TRBD2 | TRBV5-6 | few | TGTGCCAGCAGCCGGGAGAGACGGGAGGACGAGCAGTACTTC | CASSRERREDEQYF
TRBJ2-1 | TRBD2 | TRBV20-1 | . | TGCAGTGCTAGAGATCGGGCTAGCGGGAGCGATGAGCAGTTCTTC | CSARDRASGSDEQFF
TRBJ1-1 | . | TRBV4-3 | few | TGCGCCAGCAGCCAAGATCTTCTACCCTCAAATGAAGCTTTCTTT | CASSQDLLPSNEAFF
TRBJ1-5 | TRBD1 | TRBV5-5 | few | TGTGCCAGCAGCTTGGGGACAGGGGCTCAGCCCCAGCATTTT | CASSLGTGAQPQHF
TRBJ2-3 | . | TRBV5-1 | few | TGCGCCAGCAGTTACACTCTAGCGTTAGCTAGAGATACGCAGTATTTT | CASSYTLALARDTQYF
TRBJ1-1 | . | TRBV4-1 | . | TGCGCCAGCAGACCGGGACATAAGAACACTGAAGCTTTCTTT | CASRPGHKNTEAFF
TRBJ1-1 | TRBD1 | TRBV6-1 | . | TGTGCCAGCAGTGCGCCCATGGGGACAGGGTGGCCCAACGTCTTT | CASSAPMGTGWPNVF
TRBJ2-2 | TRBD1 | TRBV5-1 | . | TGCGCCAGCAGCCCAGACAGGGCCGACACCGGGGAGCTGTTTTTT | CASSPDRADTGELFF
TRBJ2-7 | TRBD1 | TRBV6-2/TRBV6-3 | . | TGTGCCAGCAGTCCTTGGACAGGCGTGGGCTCCTACGAGCAGTACTTC | CASSPWTGVGSYEQYF
TRBJ2-2 | . | TRBV20-1 | few | TGCAGTGCTGTCACAAGGGGCTCACGGTCATCCGGGGAGCTGTTTTTT | CSAVTRGSRSSGELFF
TRBJ1-5 | . | TRBV12-3/TRBV12-4 | . | TGTGCCAGCAGCGCCCGGCTCGGGACGATGGGCAATCAGCCCCAGCATTTT | CASSARLGTMGNQPQHF
TRBJ2-2 | . | TRBV6-6 | . | TGTGCCAGCAGTTACTCTGGGGTCGGGGAGCTGTTTTTT | CASSYSGVGELFF
TRBJ1-2 | . | TRBV6-5 | . | TGTGCCAGCAGTCCATCGACAGCCTATGGCTACACCTTC | CASSPSTAYGYTF
TRBJ2-1 | TRBD1 | TRBV6-5 | . | TGTGCCAGCAGTTACCATCGACAGGGGGACAATGAGCAGTTCTTC | CASSYHRQGDNEQFF
TRBJ2-1 | TRBD2 | TRBV10-3 | . | TGTGCCATCAGTACTTTCTCCGGGACTAGCTCCAATGAGCAGTTCTTC | CAISTFSGTSSNEQFF
TRBJ1-4 | . | TRBV29-1 | few | TGCAGCGTCAACAGGGAGGATGAAAAACTGTTTTTT | CSVNREDEKLFF
TRBJ2-3 | . | TRBV7-9 | . | TGTGCCAGCAGCTTCCTAGGGCTCAATGAAATCACAGATACGCAGTATTTT | CASSFLGLNEITDTQYF
TRBJ2-7 | . | TRBV3-1 | many | TGTGCCAGCAGCCTTAGGAGGTGGAGCGTGTCCTACGAGCAGTACTTC | CASSLRRWSVSYEQYF
TRBJ2-3 | . | TRBV15 | . | TGTGCCACCTCAACCGGGCCCCCGAGGGATACGCAGTATTTT | CATSTGPPRDTQYF
TRBJ2-2 | . | TRBV5-1 | medium-sized | TGCGCCAGCAGTTGGGTCACCGGGGAGCTGTTTTTT | CASSWVTGELFF
TRBJ1-2 | . | TRBV7-2 | few | TGTGCCAGCAGCTTATCGACAGGCTTTGGCTACACCTTC | CASSLSTGFGYTF
TRBJ1-2 | . | TRBV5-6 | few | TGTGCCAGCAGCTTGGAACACTATGGCTACACCTTC | CASSLEHYGYTF
TRBJ1-1 | TRBD1 | TRBV5-6 | . | TGTGCCAGCAGTTCCGGGACAGGACCTGTAGCTTTCTTT | CASSSGTGPVAFF
TRBJ1-3 | TRBD1 | TRBV7-9 | few | TGTGCCAGCAGCCCGATGACAGGGACCGGGAACACCATATATTTT | CASSPMTGTGNTIYF
TRBJ1-4 | . | TRBV18 | . | TGTGCCAGCTCACCCGGCGGGGGACGGACTAATGAAAAACTTTTTTTT | CASSPGGGRTNEKLFF
TRBJ2-3 | TRBD2 | TRBV20-1 | . | TGCAGTGCTCGCTCTAGCGGGAGAACAGATACGCAGTATTTT | CSARSSGRTDTQYF
TRBJ2-7 | . | TRBV6-5 | few | TGTGCCAGCAGTTACTCGCGACAGGGCGGGAACGAGCAGTACTTC | CASSYSRQGGNEQYF
TRBJ2-3 | . | TRBV24-1 | . | TGTGCCACCAGTGATTCAGCTATGGGCGTCTCAAGCACAGATACGCAGTATTTT | CATSDSAMGVSSTDTQYF
TRBJ1-1 | TRBD1 | TRBV11-3 | . | TGTGCCAGCAGCCCCGTTGGTCAGGGGGCTAAGGACACTGAAGCTTTCTTT | CASSPVGQGAKDTEAFF
TRBJ2-5 | TRBD2 | TRBV27 | . | TGTGCCAGCAGGAAAAAGAGGTCTAGCGGGGACGAGACCCAGTACTTC | CASRKKRSSGDETQYF
TRBJ2-3 | TRBD1 | TRBV5-1 | few | TGCGCCAGCAGCCCTACAGGGGGCGCAGGGGATACGCAGTATTTT | CASSPTGGAGDTQYF
TRBJ1-5 | . | TRBV19 | . | TGTGCCAGTAGTAGAGCAGATACCGACTTATGGCCCCAGCATTTT | CASSRADTDLWPQHF
TRBJ1-1 | TRBD1 | TRBV7-2 | . | TGTGCCAGCAGCCCGAGACAGGGCGGTGAAGCTTTCTTT | CASSPRQGGEAFF
TRBJ2-3 | . | TRBV13 | few | TGTGCCAGCAGCCCCCAGGGTAGCAGTAGCACAGATACGCAGTATTTT | CASSPQGSSSTDTQYF
TRBJ2-7 | . | TRBV19 | . | TGTGCCAGTAGTATAGGAGTCACAGGAAAATACGAGCAGTACTTC | CASSIGVTGKYEQYF
TRBJ2-2 | . | TRBV5-1 | . | TGCGCCAGCAGCTTAAGGGGGTTCGCGAACACCGGGGAGCTGTTTTTT | CASSLRGFANTGELFF
TRBJ2-7 | . | TRBV27 | . | TGTGCCAGCAGTCTCCACAGGGACCTCTACGAGCAGTACTTC | CASSLHRDLYEQYF
TRBJ2-7 | TRBD1 | TRBV15 | few | TGTGCCACCAGCAGAGATGTGATGGACAGGGGGACCTACGAGCAGTACTTC | CATSRDVMDRGTYEQYF
TRBJ2-7 | . | TRBV6-2/TRBV6-3 | few | TGTGCCAGCAGTTATATCGGGACAAGGAAATTCTACGAGCAGTACTTC | CASSYIGTRKFYEQYF
TRBJ1-5 | . | TRBV12-3/TRBV12-4 | . | TGTGCCAGCACTCCGGACAGATACTATCAGCCCCAGCATTTT | CASTPDRYYQPQHF
TRBJ1-2 | . | TRBV29-1 | . | TGCAGCGTTGCGAGAGACCATGGCTACACCTTC | CSVARDHGYTF
TRBJ1-4 | TRBD1 | TRBV7-9 | few | TGTGCCAGCAGCCCTCCGACAGGGGGACAGGAAAAACTGTTTTTT | CASSPPTGGQEKLFF
TRBJ2-1 | . | TRBV5-1 | few | TGCGCCAGCAGCTTGAGTTTGGCGGCGGTCGAGCAGTTCTTC | CASSLSLAAVEQFF
TRBJ1-6 | . | TRBV6-1 | . | TGTGCCACTGCCGGGGGCTCCTATAATTCACCCCTCCACTTT | CATAGGSYNSPLHF
TRBJ2-7 | TRBD1 | TRBV30 | . | TGTGCCTGGAGTGAACCAGGGGGCTCCTACGAGCAGTACTTC | CAWSEPGGSYEQYF
TRBJ1-1 | . | TRBV6-1 | . | TGTGCCAGCAGTGATTATGGCAGGGCGAACACTGAAGCTTTCTTT | CASSDYGRANTEAFF
TRBJ1-2 | . | TRBV27 | . | TGTGCCAGCAGCTTCTCCCGGACGGCTAACTATGGCTACACCTTC | CASSFSRTANYGYTF
TRBJ2-1 | . | TRBV7-8 | . | TGTGCCAGCAGCTTGCAGGAGGAGCAGTTCTTC | CASSLQEEQFF
TRBJ2-3 | TRBD1 | TRBV9 | few | TGTGCCAGCAGCGCCCGACAGGGCCTTGCAGATACGCAGTATTTT | CASSARQGLADTQYF
TRBJ2-3 | . | TRBV7-6 | few | TGTGCCAGCAGCTTCGGGGCTCTGAGCACAGATACGCAGTATTTT | CASSFGALSTDTQYF
TRBJ1-1 | TRBD1 | TRBV10-3 | many | TGTGCCATCAATGCCGGGACAGCCATGAACACTGAAGCTTTCTTT | CAINAGTAMNTEAFF
TRBJ1-1 | . | TRBV27 | . | TGTGCCAGCAGTTTATCGAGGGGGGGCGGCACTGAAGCTTTCTTT | CASSLSRGGGTEAFF